One and the same sample provided the 10 T cell receptor beta chains below, sequenced in a study of T cell responses to AZD1222 COVID-19 vaccine. TCRdb's table, derived via immunoSEQ multiplex PCR, lists solely in-frame clones and lacks some. This table has 100,000 to 140,000 clones, roughly 87% appearing once. This specimen consisted of peripheral blood, obtained on day 0 of AZD1222 vaccination. These receptors originate from an adult in good health.

The J gene is TRBJ1-3, the V gene TRBV4-3; possible D gene TRBD1, 5 bases. The CDR3 length is 16 residues. V was pared by 4 bases and J by 0 bases, with 13 bases between. CDR1 is LGHNA and CDR2 is YSLEER in the germline V gene. CDR3 region: CASSPVTDRSGNTIYF. The CDR3 DNA follows: TGCGCCAGCAGCCCGGTGACAGACCGCTCTGGAAACACCATATATTTT.

The genes are TRBV5-1 and TRBJ2-7; TRBD2 aligns across 14 bases. CDR1 and CDR2 from the germline V gene are SGHRS and YFSETQ. The CDR3 extends over 18 amino acids. Trimming took 0 bases from V and 0 from J; bases not matched to a gene: 5. The CDR3 loop reads CASSLAGTSGGRSYEQYF. The CDR3 DNA reads as TGCGCCAGCAGCTTGGCCGGGACTAGCGGGGGCCGCTCCTACGAGCAGTACTTC.

This chain links TRBV20-1 with TRBJ1-2, with a possible D match to TRBD1 (5 bases). Per germline, CDR1 DFQATT and CDR2 SNEGSKA (reference sequence). CDR3 length equals 9 residues. Here the CDR3 DNA reads TGCGCAACCAGAGGGGACTACACCTTC. Its translation is CATRGDYTF.

This chain uses TRBV7-9 with TRBJ2-1; 8 bases are a match to TRBD1. The J segment lost 9 bases and the V segment lost 5 bases, leaving 9 bases of the junction unmatched. The CDR3 runs to 14 residues. Germline CDR1 reads SEHNR; CDR2 reads FQNEAQ (reference sequence). Here the CDR3 reads CASSRPGTGTEQFF. The CDR3 bases are TGTGCCAGCAGCCGCCCCGGGACAGGCACTGAGCAGTTCTTC.

The chain couples TRBV7-2 to TRBJ2-7; 11 bases are a match to TRBD2. V trimming: 5 bases; J trimming: 3 bases; junction bases outside the gene matches: 9. Per germline, CDR1 SGHTA and CDR2 FQGNSA. This CDR3 contains 16 residues. This CDR3 is CASSNHPGTSGYEQYF. The DNA of the CDR3 is TGTGCCAGCAGCAACCACCCCGGGACTAGCGGCTACGAGCAGTACTTC.

The V call is TRBV23-1, the J call TRBJ2-7; TRBD1 matches at 8 bases. TRBV23-1 is an ORF, with its function uncertain. This CDR3 spans 20 amino acids. With V trimmed by 1 base and J by 1 base, 18 bases remained unmatched. The DNA of the CDR3 is TGCGCCAGCAGTCAATTACCCGGGACAGGTTCGCGGTACCCATCCTACGAGCAGTACTTC. Protein product: CASSQLPGTGSRYPSYEQYF.

The chain couples TRBV5-1 to TRBJ1-2; 7 nucleotides match TRBD1. The CDR3 has 14 residues. From germline, CDR1 is SGHRS and CDR2 YFSETQ. V lost 5 bases and J lost 10; bases outside the gene matches: 14. DNA of the CDR3: TGCGCCAGCAGGACCGCGACAGGGCTGGACCTCTACACCTTC. Translated, it gives CASRTATGLDLYTF.

This sequence joins TRBV9 and TRBJ1-6; D unresolved. Germline CDR1 is SGDLS and CDR2 is YYNGEE. Trimming took 5 bases from V and 6 from J, leaving 12 bases between them. The CDR3 totals 14 residues. CDR3 sequence reads: CASSLTASNSPLHF. CDR3 nucleotides: TGTGCCAGCAGTCTGACGGCATCTAATTCACCCCTCCACTTT.

V gene TRBV28 combines with J gene TRBJ2-7; D not resolved. This CDR3 comprises 13 residues. Trimming stripped 3 bases from V and 2 bases from J, with 8 bases between. Germline V lookup: CDR1 MDHEN, CDR2 SYDVKM. The CDR3 is CASSLKGAYEQYF. In DNA form, the CDR3 reads TGTGCCAGCAGTTTGAAAGGTGCCTACGAGCAGTACTTC.

This chain connects TRBV11-2 to TRBJ1-2, with no clear D. The CDR3 extends over 15 amino acids. V dropped 3 bases and J dropped 3 bases, with 14 bases sitting between them. The germline CDR1 and CDR2 sequences are SGHAT and FQNNGV. The CDR3 loop is CASSFDGYNHYGYTF. CDR3 coding DNA: TGTGCCAGCAGCTTCGACGGTTATAATCACTATGGCTACACCTTC. Full variable domain (rest looked up from reference TRBV11-2 and TRBJ1-2): EAGVAQSPRYKIIEKRQSVAFWCNPISGHATLYWYQQILGQGPKLLIQFQNNGVVDDSQLPKDRFSAERLKGVDSTLKIQPAKLEDSAVYLCASSFDGYNHYGYTFGSGTRLTVV.